Below are 10 T cell receptor beta chains sequenced from a single sample in a study of cytomegalovirus exposure and HLA in healthy donors. The PCR contained 60 Vbeta and 13 Jbeta primers. Only in-frame clones appear in the TCRdb table, and some are missing; sequencing was by immunoSEQ multiplex PCR. The sample has 200,000 to 250,000 clones, 80% to 90% seen once. The sequenced sample consisted of PBMCs. The receptors were gathered from a woman aged 18-29 years in good health and CMV-seronegative.

The J gene is TRBJ1-5, the V gene TRBV19; D perhaps matches TRBD1 (6 bases). V dropped 1 base and J dropped 4 bases, with 23 bases sitting between them. This CDR3 has 19 amino acids. CDR1 is LNHDA and CDR2 is SQIVND in the germline V gene (reference sequence). In DNA form, the CDR3 reads TGTGCCAGTAGTATAGTGTCCTTCGGGGGGCGCGAACCTAATCAGCCCCAGCATTTT. Its translation: CASSIVSFGGREPNQPQHF. Combining the CDR3 with reference TRBV19 and TRBJ1-5 gives the whole variable domain DGGITQSPKYLFRKEGQNVTLSCEQNLNHDAMYWYRQDPGQGLRLIYYSQIVNDFQKGDIAEGYSVSREKKESFPLTVTSAQKNPTAFYLCASSIVSFGGREPNQPQHFGDGTRLSIL.

This rearrangement joins TRBV5-6 to TRBJ2-2; a possible D gene is TRBD1 (5 bases). The CDR3 is made up of 16 amino acids. Germline CDR1 SGHDT, CDR2 YYEEEE. V lost 1 base and J 4 bases, leaving 14 bases between the germline ends. The CDR3 coding sequence is TGTGCCAGCAGCTTGTTCGGAAGCGACAGCACCGGGGAGCTGTTTTTT. Its protein is CASSLFGSDSTGELFF.

The chain recombines TRBV4-3 with TRBJ2-1; D is ambiguous. CDR3 length: 15 residues. Germline-derived CDR1 and CDR2 are LGHNA and YSLEER. With 1 base removed from V and 5 bases from J, the gap between germline ends came to 12 bases. The CDR3 is CASSQADRRDNEQFF. The CDR3 DNA reads TGCGCCAGCAGCCAAGCCGACCGTCGGGACAATGAGCAGTTCTTC.

V usage is TRBV15 and J usage is TRBJ1-2, with 8 nucleotides matching TRBD1. With 5 bases clipped from V and 5 bases from J, the junction kept 7 bases outside the gene matches. CDR1 is LNHNV, CDR2 YYDKDF, per germline (reference sequence). The CDR3 loop spans 14 amino acids. The CDR3 DNA follows: TGTGCCACCAGCGCCGGACAGGGAGAATATGGCTACACCTTC. Its protein is CATSAGQGEYGYTF.

This rearrangement joins TRBV6-5 to TRBJ1-4; possible D gene TRBD1, 5 bases. Per germline, CDR1 MNHEY and CDR2 SVGAGI. The CDR3 length is 15 residues. Trimming stripped 2 bases from V and 7 bases from J, with 14 bases between. CDR3 in DNA: TGTGCCAGCAGTTACCAGGGTCCCTTATTTGAAAAACTGTTTTTT. Amino acid sequence: CASSYQGPLFEKLFF.

The J gene is TRBJ2-7, the V gene TRBV6-4; 7 positions agree with TRBD2. With 4 bases clipped from V and 4 bases from J, the junction kept 4 bases outside the gene matches. CDR3 length: 13 residues. The germline V gene has CDR1 MRHNA and CDR2 SNTAGT. Here the CDR3 DNA reads TGTGCCAGCAGTGCCCGCGGGGGTTACGAGCAGTACTTC. Amino acids: CASSARGGYEQYF.

This clone showed up just once. Other DNA sequences within the sample encode an identical CDR3. The chain's CDR3 is CASSQDRSYEQYF. The CDR3 DNA sequence: TGCGCCAGCAGCCAAGATAGAAGCTACGAGCAGTACTTC. This chain links TRBV4-3 with TRBJ2-7; D gene ambiguous. The CDR3 runs to 13 residues. The germline CDR1 and CDR2 sequences are LGHNA and YSLEER. With 0 bases removed from V and 3 bases from J, the gap between germline ends came to 6 bases.

The chain employs TRBV30 and TRBJ2-3, with unresolved D. Germline V gene lookup returns CDR1 GTSNPN and CDR2 SVGIG (reference sequence). Trimming removed 0 bases at V and 5 bases at J, with 6 bases between. The CDR3 consists of 12 residues. CDR3 nucleotides: TGTGCCTGGAGTGTCTTAGTAGATACGCAGTATTTT. Protein: CAWSVLVDTQYF.

The rearrangement joins TRBV11-2 to TRBJ2-1; TRBD1 matches 9 bases. After removal of 5 bases from V and 4 bases from J, the junction contained 9 bases not matched to a gene. This CDR3 has 16 residues. The V gene's germline CDR1 is SGHAT and CDR2 FQNNGV. The CDR3 sequence is CASSVPGTGIYNEQFF. The CDR3 nucleotides are TGTGCCAGCAGCGTGCCCGGGACAGGGATTTACAATGAGCAGTTCTTC.

The J gene is TRBJ2-5, the V gene TRBV13; 8 bases fit TRBD2. The CDR3 covers 15 residues. Germline CDR1 reads PRHDT; CDR2 reads FYEKMQ (reference sequence). V trimming: 0 bases; J trimming: 4 bases; junction bases outside the gene matches: 4. The CDR3 coding sequence is TGTGCCAGCAGCTTAGGCGGGGGGGCAGGAGAGACCCAGTACTTC. Translating gives CASSLGGGAGETQYF.